This TCR beta chain comes out of a study of blood T cells in healthy people across ages. Broader study findings: PBMCs went unsorted, and a conclusive naive versus antigen-experienced comparison was therefore prevented. Long-lived and aged donors differed, with more naive CD4+ cells and higher diversity in the long-lived.

Primed by a sample-barcoded 5' primer and a J-beta primer mix, a second PCR proceeded for about 6 to 11 cycles. TCRdb re-called the 5' RACE reads with MiXCR, one entry per CDR3 protein. This repertoire shows hundreds of thousands of distinct CDR3 sequences, more than 55% found once; its top ten account for roughly 25%. CDR3 size: 17 residues. Germline loops: CDR1 MDHEN, CDR2 SYDVKM. V lost 7 bases to trimming and J lost 0 bases, with 19 bases between them. Healthy Russian Caucasian donors spanned ages about 6 to 95 years. Comment on this clonotype: Antigen unknown.

The TCR was taken from a man between 40 and 49 years old in good health. The chain is built from TRBV28 and TRBJ2-1; weak D call: TRBD2 (6 bases). Sequencing was carried out using blood. In DNA, the CDR3 is TGTGCCAGCAACCCATTCGGGGGTGATAGCTCCTACAATGAGCAGTTCTTC. This encodes CASNPFGGDSSYNEQFF.